These T cell receptor beta chains were read from a single sample in a study of T-cell memory formation after mild COVID-19. TCRdb called the 5' RACE reads again in MiXCR, with one record for every CDR3 protein. The data hold fewer than 550,000 distinct CDR3 sequences, with 15% to 20% observed a single time. Input material: PBMCs or a T cell subset sorted from them (not recorded which). The receptors derive from an adult woman who had mild COVID-19 (a few samples of this study predate the infection). Cell type and time point are not known. Both conserved end residues are part of each CDR3. D genes are given only for firm matches. Clone size is shown for a subset of rows, as once, few, many or a class of expanded clone.

.	TRBV27	.	TRBJ1-4	CASSFLGQSKGNEKLFF	TGTGCCAGCAGTTTCCTAGGACAGTCAAAGGGAAATGAAAAACTGTTTTTT
few	TRBV12-3/TRBV12-4	TRBD1	TRBJ2-1	CASSPGTEHNEQFF	TGTGCCAGCAGCCCCGGGACAGAGCACAATGAGCAGTTCTTC
few	TRBV7-3	TRBD2	TRBJ2-2	CASSQLAGGTGELFF	TGTGCCAGCAGCCAACTAGCGGGAGGGACCGGGGAGCTGTTTTTT
few	TRBV6-1	.	TRBJ2-5	CASSERPGRETQYF	TGTGCCAGCAGTGAACGCCCAGGGCGGGAGACCCAGTACTTC
few	TRBV15	.	TRBJ2-1	CATSYASNSYNEQFF	TGTGCCACCTCCTATGCGTCCAACTCCTACAATGAGCAGTTCTTC
.	TRBV5-1	.	TRBJ1-2	CASSLAITSGYTF	TGCGCCAGCAGCTTGGCAATCACCTCAGGCTACACCTTC
.	TRBV12-3/TRBV12-4	.	TRBJ1-6	CASSLGVGTPFDSPLHF	TGTGCCAGCAGTTTAGGGGTGGGGACACCCTTCGATTCACCCCTCCACTTT
.	TRBV5-6	TRBD1	TRBJ2-7	CASSFWTGIPYEQYF	TGTGCCAGCAGCTTTTGGACAGGGATCCCCTACGAGCAGTACTTC
.	TRBV7-9	.	TRBJ1-2	CASSLDSGYGYTF	TGTGCCAGCAGCTTAGATTCAGGCTATGGCTACACCTTC
few	TRBV5-6	TRBD1	TRBJ1-2	CASSLGQGLEGYTF	TGTGCCAGCAGCTTGGGACAGGGTCTCGAAGGCTACACCTTC
.	TRBV27	.	TRBJ1-5	CASSLSGPPQPQHF	TGTGCCAGCAGTTTATCGGGCCCTCCACAGCCCCAGCATTTT
few	TRBV18	.	TRBJ2-1	CASSPFQDEQFF	TGTGCCAGCTCACCTTTCCAGGATGAGCAGTTCTTC
.	TRBV12-3/TRBV12-4	.	TRBJ2-2	CASNHYRVLASAGELFF	TGTGCCAGCAATCACTATCGGGTACTAGCCTCGGCCGGGGAGCTGTTTTTT
few	TRBV5-1	.	TRBJ2-7	CASKTWTDSYEQYF	TGCGCCAGCAAGACCTGGACAGATTCCTACGAGCAGTACTTC
.	TRBV10-3	TRBD1	TRBJ1-6	CAISEWTGETPLHF	TGTGCCATCAGTGAGTGGACAGGGGAAACACCCCTCCACTTT
.	TRBV5-5	TRBD1	TRBJ1-2	CASSFWTGIGYTF	TGTGCCAGCAGCTTCTGGACAGGGATTGGCTACACCTTC
many	TRBV12-3/TRBV12-4	TRBD2	TRBJ2-1	CASSQPRGGAGGIDEQFF	TGTGCCAGCAGCCAACCGAGGGGGGGAGCGGGAGGTATCGATGAGCAGTTCTTC
few	TRBV12-3/TRBV12-4	TRBD1	TRBJ1-1	CASSLGTGWDTEAFF	TGTGCCAGCAGTTTAGGGACAGGGTGGGACACTGAAGCTTTCTTT
.	TRBV7-9	.	TRBJ2-4	CASSPRGGVAKNIQYF	TGTGCCAGCAGCCCCAGAGGAGGGGTAGCCAAAAACATTCAGTACTTC
.	TRBV7-2	.	TRBJ2-7	CASSLALHYEQYF	TGTGCCAGCAGCTTAGCGCTCCACTACGAGCAGTACTTC
.	TRBV24-1	.	TRBJ2-1	CATSDSLATAYNEQFF	TGTGCCACCAGTGATTCCCTAGCTACCGCCTACAATGAGCAGTTCTTC
.	TRBV7-9	TRBD2	TRBJ2-1	CASSLGTGRMGDEQFF	TGTGCCAGCAGCTTAGGAACCGGGAGGATGGGAGATGAGCAGTTCTTC
.	TRBV6-2/TRBV6-3	TRBD1	TRBJ2-5	CASSRGQGLAGETQYF	TGTGCCAGCAGCCGAGGACAGGGCCTTGCGGGAGAGACCCAGTACTTC
.	TRBV11-2	.	TRBJ1-2	CASSLYSGYGYTF	TGTGCCAGCAGCCTGTACTCCGGCTATGGCTACACCTTC
few	TRBV27	TRBD1	TRBJ2-7	CASSWTGGSEQYF	TGTGCCAGCAGTTGGACAGGGGGGAGCGAGCAGTACTTC
many	TRBV7-9	TRBD2	TRBJ2-5	CASSLRRLADQETQYF	TGTGCCAGCAGCTTACGTCGCCTAGCGGACCAAGAGACCCAGTACTTC
.	TRBV10-2	.	TRBJ2-6	CASTSRALGANVLTF	TGCGCCAGCACCAGCAGGGCGTTGGGGGCCAACGTCCTGACTTTC
few	TRBV18	.	TRBJ1-5	CASSPQGNRNQPQHF	TGTGCCAGCTCACCTCAGGGTAATCGGAATCAGCCCCAGCATTTT
few	TRBV12-3/TRBV12-4	.	TRBJ1-2	CASSWSRREGYTF	TGTGCCAGCAGTTGGAGCCGGCGAGAGGGCTACACCTTC
.	TRBV5-1	.	TRBJ2-5	CASSLGDNQETQYF	TGCGCCAGCAGCTTGGGTGACAACCAAGAGACCCAGTACTTC
.	TRBV12-3/TRBV12-4	.	TRBJ1-1	CASSSARAITEAFF	TGTGCCAGCAGTTCGGCTCGGGCCATCACTGAAGCTTTCTTT
few	TRBV7-9	.	TRBJ2-2	CASTPLGDWELFF	TGTGCCAGCACCCCTCTCGGGGACTGGGAGCTGTTTTTT